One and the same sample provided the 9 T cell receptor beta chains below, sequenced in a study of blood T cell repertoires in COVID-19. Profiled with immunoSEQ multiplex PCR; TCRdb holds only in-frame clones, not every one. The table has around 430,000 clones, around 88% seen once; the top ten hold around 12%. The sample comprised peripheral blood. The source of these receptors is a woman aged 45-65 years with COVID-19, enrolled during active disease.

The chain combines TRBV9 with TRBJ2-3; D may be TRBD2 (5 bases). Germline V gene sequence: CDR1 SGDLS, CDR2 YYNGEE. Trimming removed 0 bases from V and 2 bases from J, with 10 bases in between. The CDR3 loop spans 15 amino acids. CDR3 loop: CASSVGIAFTDTQYF. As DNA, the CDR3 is TGTGCCAGCAGCGTAGGAATAGCGTTCACAGATACGCAGTATTTT.

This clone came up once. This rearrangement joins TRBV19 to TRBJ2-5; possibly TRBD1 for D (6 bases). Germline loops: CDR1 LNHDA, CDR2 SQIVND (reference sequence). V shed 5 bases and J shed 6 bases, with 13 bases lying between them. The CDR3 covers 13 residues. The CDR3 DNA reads TGTGCCAGTAGTGCTCAGGGGCGACAGACCCAGTACTTC. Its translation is CASSAQGRQTQYF.

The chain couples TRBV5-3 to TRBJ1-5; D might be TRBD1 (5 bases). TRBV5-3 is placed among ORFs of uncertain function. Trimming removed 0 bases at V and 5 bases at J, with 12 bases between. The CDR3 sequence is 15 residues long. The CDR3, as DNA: TGTGCCAGAAGCTTGGCAGGGTTCTCGGATCAGCCCCAGCATTTT. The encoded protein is CARSLAGFSDQPQHF.

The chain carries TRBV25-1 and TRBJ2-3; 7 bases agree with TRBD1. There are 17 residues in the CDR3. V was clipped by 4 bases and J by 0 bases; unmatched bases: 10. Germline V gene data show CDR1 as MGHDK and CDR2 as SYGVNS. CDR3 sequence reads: CASSGVIGTASTDTQYF. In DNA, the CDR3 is TGTGCCAGCAGTGGGGTCATCGGGACAGCGAGCACAGATACGCAGTATTTT.

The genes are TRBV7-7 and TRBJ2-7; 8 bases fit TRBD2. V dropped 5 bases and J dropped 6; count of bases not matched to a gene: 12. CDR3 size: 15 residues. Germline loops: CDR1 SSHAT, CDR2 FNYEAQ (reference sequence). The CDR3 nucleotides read TGTGCCAGCAGCCGGGGGGAAGGACTAGCATCCGAGCAGTACTTC. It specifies CASSRGEGLASEQYF.

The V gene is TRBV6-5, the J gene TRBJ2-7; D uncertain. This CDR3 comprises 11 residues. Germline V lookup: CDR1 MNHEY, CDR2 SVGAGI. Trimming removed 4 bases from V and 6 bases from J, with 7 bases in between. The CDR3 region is CASSLNGEQYF. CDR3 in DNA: TGTGCCAGCAGTTTAAACGGCGAGCAGTACTTC.

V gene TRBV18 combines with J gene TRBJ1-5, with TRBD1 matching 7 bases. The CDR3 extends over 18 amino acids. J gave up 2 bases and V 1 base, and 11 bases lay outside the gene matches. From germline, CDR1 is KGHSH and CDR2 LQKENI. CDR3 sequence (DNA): TGTGCCAGCTCACCACGGACCTCGGACAGGCGTGGCAATCAGCCCCAGCATTTT. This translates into CASSPRTSDRRGNQPQHF.

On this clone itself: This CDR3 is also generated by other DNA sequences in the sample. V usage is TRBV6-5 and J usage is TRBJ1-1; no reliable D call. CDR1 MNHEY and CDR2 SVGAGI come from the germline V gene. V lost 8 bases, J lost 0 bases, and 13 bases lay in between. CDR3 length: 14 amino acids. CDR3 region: CASSLRRVNTEAFF. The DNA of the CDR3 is TGTGCCAGCTCATTGAGGAGGGTGAACACTGAAGCTTTCTTT.

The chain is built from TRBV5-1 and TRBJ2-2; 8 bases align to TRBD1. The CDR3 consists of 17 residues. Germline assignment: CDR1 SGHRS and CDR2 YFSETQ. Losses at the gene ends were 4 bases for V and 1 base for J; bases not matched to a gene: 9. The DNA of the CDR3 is TGCGCCAGCAGCCAAATATCCGGGACAGGGAACACCGGGGAGCTGTTTTTT. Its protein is CASSQISGTGNTGELFF. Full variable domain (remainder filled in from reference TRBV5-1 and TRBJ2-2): KAGVTQTPRYLIKTRGQQVTLSCSPISGHRSVSWYQQTPGQGLQFLFEYFSETQRNKGNFPGRFSGRQFSNSRSEMNVSTLELGDSALYLCASSQISGTGNTGELFFGEGSRLTVL.